This is a list of T cell receptor beta chains from one sample in a study of cytomegalovirus exposure and HLA in healthy donors. This table comes from immunoSEQ multiplex PCR, and its TCRdb copy is limited to in-frame clones, with some not included. The sample holds approximately 100,000 clones, under 90% seen once. Sequencing input: PBMCs. These receptors originate from a young woman in good health and CMV-seronegative. The CDR3 runs from the conserved cysteine through the conserved F or W.

J: TRBJ1-1; V: TRBV6-5; CDR3: CASREDFAEAFF
J: TRBJ2-1; V: TRBV5-1; CDR3: CASSLSLSSYNEQFF
J: TRBJ1-5; V: TRBV28; CDR3: CASSSLGQSNQPQHF
J: TRBJ2-3; V: TRBV28; CDR3: CASRPKGDTQYF
J: TRBJ1-1; V: TRBV4-1; CDR3: CASSHHYQTGNTEAFF
J: TRBJ2-7; V: TRBV2; CDR3: CASTVGPLLAGHEQYF
J: TRBJ2-7; V: TRBV14; CDR3: CASSLRDSDAYEQYF
J: TRBJ1-1; V: TRBV6-4; CDR3: CASSEQVGTEAFF
J: TRBJ2-2; V: TRBV11-2; CDR3: CASSLGGWSGELFF
J: TRBJ2-7; V: TRBV19; CDR3: CASSITQSYEQYF
J: TRBJ1-1; V: TRBV7-4; CDR3: CASSHHPNRDRNTEAFF
J: TRBJ1-1; V: TRBV4-1; CDR3: CASSLGQADEAFF
J: TRBJ2-7; V: TRBV2; CDR3: CASSYVLAFTYEQYF
J: TRBJ2-1; V: TRBV7-2; CDR3: CASSPWRTRSYNEQFF
J: TRBJ2-2; V: TRBV4-3; CDR3: CASSGLTGPHTGELFF
J: TRBJ1-6; V: TRBV27; CDR3: CASSLSPDRTYSYNSPLHF
J: TRBJ2-3; V: TRBV28; CDR3: CASSLSAGPHTDTQYF
J: TRBJ1-1; V: TRBV28; CDR3: CASRDSAEAFF
J: TRBJ1-2; V: TRBV28; CDR3: CASRLTSYGYTF
J: TRBJ2-4; V: TRBV7-6; CDR3: CASSYAPTGGSGFYSIQYF
J: TRBJ2-1; V: TRBV2; CDR3: CASSRTGPYNEQFF
J: TRBJ2-1; V: TRBV15; CDR3: CATSYPGLAVNEQFF